The sequence of this TCR beta chain was determined in a study of PD-1 blockade in classical Hodgkin lymphoma. Background on the study: Patients in the cohort were put on intravenous nivolumab, 3 mg/kg every 2 weeks. General observations from the study: TCR diversity rose significantly by C4D1 in CD4+ but not CD8+ cells. Diversity similar to that of newly diagnosed patients was seen at baseline in complete responders. Causes of the repertoire differences remain undefined, possibly disease activity or prior therapy.

V was trimmed by 0 bases and J by 2 bases, leaving 14 bases between them. CDR3 length: 16 amino acids. The germline V gene has CDR1 LGHNA and CDR2 YSLEER. This clone was counted a few times. Antigen specificity is unknown. TCRdb's copy holds only in-frame clones and misses some; the assay was immunoSEQ multiplex PCR. The sample comprises 31,000 or so clones, about three quarters of which are singletons, and roughly 4% rests with the top ten. There was relapse after autologous stem cell transplantation in every patient, and there was variation in brentuximab vedotin exposure. This specimen was peripheral blood mononuclear cells (PBMCs), taken before the second cycle of nivolumab. The V call is TRBV4-3, the J call TRBJ2-7; D might be TRBD1 (6 bases). This TCR came from a human donor with classical Hodgkin lymphoma. The CDR3 loop reads CASSQDWQGQTYEQYF. The CDR3 DNA reads TGCGCCAGCAGCCAAGATTGGCAGGGGCAGACCTACGAGCAGTACTTC.